This note documents a single T cell receptor (beta chain) sequence. This specimen belongs to a study of T cell responses to AZD1222 COVID-19 vaccine. Measured with immunoSEQ multiplex PCR; TCRdb has only the in-frame clones, and not every one. The sample has about 110,000 clones, 75% to 90% seen once. V gave up 6 bases and J gave up 7 bases; unmatched junction bases: 9. CDR1 and CDR2 from the germline V gene are SEHNR and FQNEAQ (reference sequence). The CDR3 totals 14 residues. The sample was peripheral blood, taken on day 0 of AZD1222 vaccination. V is TRBV7-9 and J is TRBJ1-2; 9 bases line up with TRBD1. This clonotype originated in an adult in good health. CDR3 protein: CASSSTGGAIGYTF. Written as DNA, the CDR3 is TGTGCCAGCAGTTCAACAGGGGGCGCGATTGGCTACACCTTC. The complete variable domain, with remaining parts taken from reference TRBV7-9 and TRBJ1-2, reads DTGVSQNPRHKITKRGQNVTFRCDPISEHNRLYWYRQTLGQGPEFLTYFQNEAQLEKSRLLSDRFSAERPKGSFSTLEIQRTEQGDSAMYLCASSSTGGAIGYTFGSGTRLTVV.